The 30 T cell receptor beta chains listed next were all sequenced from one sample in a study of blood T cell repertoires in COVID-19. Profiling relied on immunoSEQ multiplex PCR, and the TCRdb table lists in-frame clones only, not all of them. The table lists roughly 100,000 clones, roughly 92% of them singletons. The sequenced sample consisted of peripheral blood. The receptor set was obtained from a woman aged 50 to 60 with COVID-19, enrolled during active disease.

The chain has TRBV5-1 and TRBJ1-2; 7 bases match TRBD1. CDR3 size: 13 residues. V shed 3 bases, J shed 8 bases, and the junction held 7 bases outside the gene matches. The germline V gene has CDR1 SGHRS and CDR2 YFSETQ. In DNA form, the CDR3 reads TGCGCCAGCAGCTATTTGGACAGGAACGGCTACACCTTC. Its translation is CASSYLDRNGYTF.

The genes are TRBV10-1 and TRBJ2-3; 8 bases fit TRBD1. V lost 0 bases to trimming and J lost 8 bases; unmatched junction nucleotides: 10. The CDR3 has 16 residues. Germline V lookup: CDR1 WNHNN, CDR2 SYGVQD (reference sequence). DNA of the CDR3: TGCGCCAGCAGTGAGTCTATAGGACAGGGACATGGTACGCAGTATTTT. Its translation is CASSESIGQGHGTQYF.

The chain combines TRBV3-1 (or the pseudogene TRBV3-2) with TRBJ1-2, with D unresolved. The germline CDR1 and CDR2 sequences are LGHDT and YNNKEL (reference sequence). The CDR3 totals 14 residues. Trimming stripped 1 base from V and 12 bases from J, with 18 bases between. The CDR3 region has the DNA TGTGCCAGCAGCCAAGGGGTAGTGACACCCGCACACACCTTC. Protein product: CASSQGVVTPAHTF.

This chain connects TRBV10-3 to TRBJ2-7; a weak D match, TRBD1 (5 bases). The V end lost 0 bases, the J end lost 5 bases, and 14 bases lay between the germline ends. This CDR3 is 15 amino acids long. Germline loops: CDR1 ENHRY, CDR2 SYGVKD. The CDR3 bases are TGTGCCATCAGTGAGTCGGGCAGGGTTCAAGACGAGCAGTACTTC. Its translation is CAISESGRVQDEQYF.

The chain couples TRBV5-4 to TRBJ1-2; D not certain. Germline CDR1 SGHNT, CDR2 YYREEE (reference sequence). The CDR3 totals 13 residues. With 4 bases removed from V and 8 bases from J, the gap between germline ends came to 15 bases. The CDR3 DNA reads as TGTGCCAGCAGCCCAGGAGGGCTGGAAGGCTACACCTTC. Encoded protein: CASSPGGLEGYTF.

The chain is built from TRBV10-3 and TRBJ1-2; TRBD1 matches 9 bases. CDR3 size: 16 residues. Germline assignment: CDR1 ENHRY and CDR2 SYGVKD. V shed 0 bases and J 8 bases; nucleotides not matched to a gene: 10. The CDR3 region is CAISESGQGNSEGYTF. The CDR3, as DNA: TGTGCCATCAGTGAGTCGGGACAGGGTAATTCGGAAGGCTACACCTTC.

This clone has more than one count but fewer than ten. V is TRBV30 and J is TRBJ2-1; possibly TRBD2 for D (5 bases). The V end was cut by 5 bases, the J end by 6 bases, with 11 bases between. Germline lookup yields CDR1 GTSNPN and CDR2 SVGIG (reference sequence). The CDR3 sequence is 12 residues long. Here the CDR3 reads CAWDRGSNEQFF. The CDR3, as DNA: TGTGCCTGGGATCGGGGTAGCAATGAGCAGTTCTTC.

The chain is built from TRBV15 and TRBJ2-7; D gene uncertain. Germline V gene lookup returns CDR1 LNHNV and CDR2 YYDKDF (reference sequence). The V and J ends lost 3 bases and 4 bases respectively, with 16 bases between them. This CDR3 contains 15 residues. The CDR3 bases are TGTGCCACCAGCAGGGCTACGGGTGGGTTATACGAGCAGTACGTC. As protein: CATSRATGGLYEQYV.

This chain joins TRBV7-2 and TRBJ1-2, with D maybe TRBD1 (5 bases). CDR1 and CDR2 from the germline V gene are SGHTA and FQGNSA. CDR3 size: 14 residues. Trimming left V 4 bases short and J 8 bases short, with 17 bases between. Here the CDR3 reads CASSSSTVGGGYTF. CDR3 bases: TGTGCCAGCAGCTCATCGACAGTGGGAGGCGGCTACACCTTC.

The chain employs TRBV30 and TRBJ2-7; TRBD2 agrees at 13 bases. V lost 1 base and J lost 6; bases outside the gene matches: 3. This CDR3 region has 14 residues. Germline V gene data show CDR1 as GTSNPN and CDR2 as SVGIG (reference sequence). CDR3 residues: CAWSGLAGGVEQYF. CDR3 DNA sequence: TGTGCCTGGAGTGGACTAGCGGGGGGAGTCGAGCAGTACTTC. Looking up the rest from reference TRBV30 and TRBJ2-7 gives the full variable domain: SQTIHQWPATLVQPVGSPLSLECTVEGTSNPNLYWYRQAAGRGLQLLFYSVGIGQISSEVPQNLSASRPQDRQFILSSKKLLLSDSGFYLCAWSGLAGGVEQYFGPGTRLTVT.

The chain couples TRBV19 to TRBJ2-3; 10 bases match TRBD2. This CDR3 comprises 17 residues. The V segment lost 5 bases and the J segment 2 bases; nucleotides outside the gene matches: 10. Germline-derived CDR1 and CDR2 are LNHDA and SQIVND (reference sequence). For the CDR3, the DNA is TGTGCCAGTAGTCCGCTAAGACTAGCGGGCCACACAGATACGCAGTATTTT. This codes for CASSPLRLAGHTDTQYF.

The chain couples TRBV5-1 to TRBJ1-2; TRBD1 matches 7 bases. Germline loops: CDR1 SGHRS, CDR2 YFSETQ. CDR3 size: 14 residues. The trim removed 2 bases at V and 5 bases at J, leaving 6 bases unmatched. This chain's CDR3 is CASSLQGPRYGYTF. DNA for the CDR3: TGCGCCAGCAGCTTACAGGGGCCGAGGTATGGCTACACCTTC.

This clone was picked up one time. CDR3 region: CASSLYRLNTDTQYF. The CDR3 DNA reads TGTGCCAGCAGTTTATACAGGCTAAACACAGATACGCAGTATTTT. V gene TRBV28 combines with J gene TRBJ2-3; D is perhaps TRBD1 (5 bases). Germline lookup yields CDR1 MDHEN and CDR2 SYDVKM. This CDR3 region has 15 residues. V lost 1 base, J lost 2 bases, and 10 bases lay in between.

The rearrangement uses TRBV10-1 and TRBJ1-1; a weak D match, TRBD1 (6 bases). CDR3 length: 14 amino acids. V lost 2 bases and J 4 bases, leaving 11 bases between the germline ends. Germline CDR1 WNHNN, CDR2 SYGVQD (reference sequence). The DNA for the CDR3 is TGCGCCAGCAGTGAGACGGGGGGCAGCACTGAAGCTTTCTTT. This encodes CASSETGGSTEAFF.

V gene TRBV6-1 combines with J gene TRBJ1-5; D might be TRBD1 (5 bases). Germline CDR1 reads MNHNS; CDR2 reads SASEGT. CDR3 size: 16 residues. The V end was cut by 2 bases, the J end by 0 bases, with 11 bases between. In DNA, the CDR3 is TGTGCCAGCAGTGAAAAGAGACAGCCTAGCAATCAGCCCCAGCATTTT. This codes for CASSEKRQPSNQPQHF.

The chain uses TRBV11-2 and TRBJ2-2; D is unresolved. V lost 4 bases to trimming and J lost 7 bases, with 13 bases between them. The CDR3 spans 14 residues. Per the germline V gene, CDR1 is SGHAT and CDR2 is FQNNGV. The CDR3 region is CASSSPESGGELFF. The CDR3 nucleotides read TGTGCCAGCAGCTCGCCGGAGTCCGGCGGGGAGCTGTTTTTT.

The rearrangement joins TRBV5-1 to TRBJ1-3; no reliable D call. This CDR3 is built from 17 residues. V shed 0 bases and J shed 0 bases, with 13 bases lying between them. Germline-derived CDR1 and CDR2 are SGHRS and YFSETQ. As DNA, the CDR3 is TGCGCCAGCAGCTTGGACCCCGGAGAGTACTCTGGAAACACCATATATTTT. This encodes CASSLDPGEYSGNTIYF. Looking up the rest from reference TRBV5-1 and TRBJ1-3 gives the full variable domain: KAGVTQTPRYLIKTRGQQVTLSCSPISGHRSVSWYQQTPGQGLQFLFEYFSETQRNKGNFPGRFSGRQFSNSRSEMNVSTLELGDSALYLCASSLDPGEYSGNTIYFGEGSWLTVV.

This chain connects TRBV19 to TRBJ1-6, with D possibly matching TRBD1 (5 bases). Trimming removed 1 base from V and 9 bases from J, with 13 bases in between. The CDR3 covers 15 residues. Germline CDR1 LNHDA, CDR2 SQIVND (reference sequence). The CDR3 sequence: CASSIVKGLSSPLHF. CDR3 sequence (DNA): TGTGCCAGTAGTATAGTTAAGGGGCTTTCTTCACCCCTCCACTTT.

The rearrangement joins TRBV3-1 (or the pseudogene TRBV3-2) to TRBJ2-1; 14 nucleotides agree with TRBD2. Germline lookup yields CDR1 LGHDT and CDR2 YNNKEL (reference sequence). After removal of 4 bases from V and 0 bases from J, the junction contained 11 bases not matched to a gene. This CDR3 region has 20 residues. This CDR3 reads CASSPTGTSGGLSSYNEQFF. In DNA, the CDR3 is TGTGCCAGCAGCCCAACCGGGACTAGCGGGGGCCTAAGCTCCTACAATGAGCAGTTCTTC.

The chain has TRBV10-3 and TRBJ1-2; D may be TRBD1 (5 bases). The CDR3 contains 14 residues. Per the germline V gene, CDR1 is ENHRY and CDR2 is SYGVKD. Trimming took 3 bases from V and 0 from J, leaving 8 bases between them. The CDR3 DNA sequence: TGTGCCATCAGTGAAACGGGGGCTAACTATGGCTACACCTTC. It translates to CAISETGANYGYTF.

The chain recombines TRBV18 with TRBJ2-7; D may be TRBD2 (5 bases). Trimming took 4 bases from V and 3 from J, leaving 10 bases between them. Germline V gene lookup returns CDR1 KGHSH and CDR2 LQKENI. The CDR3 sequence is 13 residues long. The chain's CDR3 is CASSLYEGYEQYV. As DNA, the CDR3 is TGTGCCAGCTCACTATATGAGGGCTACGAGCAGTACGTC.

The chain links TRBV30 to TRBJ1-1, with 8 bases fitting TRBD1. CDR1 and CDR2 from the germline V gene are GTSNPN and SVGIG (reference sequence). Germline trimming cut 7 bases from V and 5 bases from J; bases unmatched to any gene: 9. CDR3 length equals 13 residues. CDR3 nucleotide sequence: TGTGCCTCTTCCCACAGGGGGGGTACTGAAGCTTTCTTT. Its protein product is CASSHRGGTEAFF. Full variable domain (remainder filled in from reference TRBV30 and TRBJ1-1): SQTIHQWPATLVQPVGSPLSLECTVEGTSNPNLYWYRQAAGRGLQLLFYSVGIGQISSEVPQNLSASRPQDRQFILSSKKLLLSDSGFYLCASSHRGGTEAFFGQGTRLTVV.

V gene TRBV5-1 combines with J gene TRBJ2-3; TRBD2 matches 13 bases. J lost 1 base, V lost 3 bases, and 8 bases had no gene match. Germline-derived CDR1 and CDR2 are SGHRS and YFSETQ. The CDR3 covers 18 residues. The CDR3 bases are TGCGCCAGCAGCTGGGGACTAGCGGGGAATAGGGGCACAGATACGCAGTATTTT. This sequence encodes CASSWGLAGNRGTDTQYF. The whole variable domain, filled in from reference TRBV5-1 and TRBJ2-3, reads KAGVTQTPRYLIKTRGQQVTLSCSPISGHRSVSWYQQTPGQGLQFLFEYFSETQRNKGNFPGRFSGRQFSNSRSEMNVSTLELGDSALYLCASSWGLAGNRGTDTQYFGPGTRLTVL.

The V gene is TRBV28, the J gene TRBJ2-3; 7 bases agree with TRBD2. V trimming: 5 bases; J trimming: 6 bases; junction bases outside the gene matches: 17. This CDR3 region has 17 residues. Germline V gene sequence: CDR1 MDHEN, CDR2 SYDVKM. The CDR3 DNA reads TGTGCCAGCAGTACCCTAGGGACTAAAAGCCTTGAGGATACGCAGTATTTT. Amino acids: CASSTLGTKSLEDTQYF.

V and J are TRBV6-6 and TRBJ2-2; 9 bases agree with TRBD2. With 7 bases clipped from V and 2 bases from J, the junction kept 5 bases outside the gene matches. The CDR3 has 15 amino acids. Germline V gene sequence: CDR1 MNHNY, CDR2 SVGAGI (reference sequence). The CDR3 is CASIIAGANTGELFF. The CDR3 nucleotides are TGTGCCAGCATCATAGCGGGGGCTAACACCGGGGAGCTGTTTTTT.

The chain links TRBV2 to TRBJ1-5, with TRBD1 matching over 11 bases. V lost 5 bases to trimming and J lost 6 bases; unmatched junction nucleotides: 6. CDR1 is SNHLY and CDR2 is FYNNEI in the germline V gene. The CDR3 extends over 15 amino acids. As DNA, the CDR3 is TGTGCCAGCAGTTCGGGACAGGGGGTGAGTCAGCCCCAGCATTTT. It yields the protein CASSSGQGVSQPQHF.

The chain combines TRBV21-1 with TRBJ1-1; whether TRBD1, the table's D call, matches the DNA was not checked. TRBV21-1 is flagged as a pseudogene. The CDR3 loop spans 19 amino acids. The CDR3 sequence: CASSKGAQRQGADSTEAFF. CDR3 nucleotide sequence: TGTGCCAGCAGCAAAGGGGCACAACGACAGGGGGCGGATAGTACTGAAGCTTTCTTT.

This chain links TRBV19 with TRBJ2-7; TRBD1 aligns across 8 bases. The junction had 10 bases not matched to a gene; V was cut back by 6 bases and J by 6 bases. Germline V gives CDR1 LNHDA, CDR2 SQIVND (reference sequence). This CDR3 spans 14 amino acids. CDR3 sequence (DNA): TGTGCCAGTAGCGCTACAGGGGGTATCTTCGAGCAGTACTTC. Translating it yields CASSATGGIFEQYF.

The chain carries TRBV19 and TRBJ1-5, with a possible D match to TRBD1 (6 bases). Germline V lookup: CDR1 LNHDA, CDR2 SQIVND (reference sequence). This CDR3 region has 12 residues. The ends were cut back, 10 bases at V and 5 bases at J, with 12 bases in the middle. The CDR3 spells CATGDVYQPQHF. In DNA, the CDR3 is TGTGCCACAGGGGATGTGTATCAGCCCCAGCATTTT.

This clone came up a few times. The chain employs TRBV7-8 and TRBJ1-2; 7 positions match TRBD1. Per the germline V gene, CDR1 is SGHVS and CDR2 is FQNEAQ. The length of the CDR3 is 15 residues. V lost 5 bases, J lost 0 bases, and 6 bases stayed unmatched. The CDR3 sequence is CASSTRDRANYGYTF. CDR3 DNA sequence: TGTGCCAGCAGCACGAGGGACAGAGCTAACTATGGCTACACCTTC. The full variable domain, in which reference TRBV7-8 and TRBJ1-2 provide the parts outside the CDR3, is GAGVSQSPRYKVAKRGQDVALRCDPISGHVSLFWYQQALGQGPEFLTYFQNEAQLDKSGLPSDRFFAERPEGSVSTLKIQRTQQEDSAVYLCASSTRDRANYGYTFGSGTRLTVV.